Included here is one T cell receptor (beta chain) sequence, with context. This sample is drawn from a study of blood T cell repertoires in COVID-19. About the research overall: Samples of COVID-19 (acute and convalescent) were obtained from the United States, Italy and Spain.

This CDR3 has 14 amino acids. Germline trimming cut 3 bases from V and 8 bases from J; bases unmatched to any gene: 8. Germline CDR1 MNHNY, CDR2 SVGAGI (reference sequence). Using immunoSEQ multiplex PCR, the repertoire was profiled, and TCRdb retains in-frame clones only, with some absent. The sample has approximately 200,000 clones, 79% seen once. The source of this sequence is a woman aged 40 to 55 with COVID-19, enrolled during active disease. J is TRBJ1-2 and V is TRBV6-6, with TRBD1 identical over 8 bases. Sequenced input: peripheral blood. The CDR3 DNA is TGTGCCAGCAGTTATAACCAGGGGGCAGTAGGCTACACCTTC. It specifies CASSYNQGAVGYTF.